Reported below is one TCR beta chain. This clonotype showed up many times. It lacks a known antigen. No qualities accompany the bases; no much larger clone lies one base away. The time point label, as the study defines it: newly diagnosed GD, antithyroid drugs for less than 3 months. For both TCR sequencing and RNA sequencing, RNA was extracted from PBMCs in TRIzol. The diagnosis of Graves' disease was made according to American Thyroid Association guidelines. Patients for the study were recruited at an endocrinology department in Xi'an, China. Each patient gave around 9 milliliters of peripheral blood, collected in an EDTA anticoagulant tube. Ficoll Paque Plus density gradient separation was used to isolate PBMCs, and no additional T cell sorting was done. An Agilent 2100 Bioanalyzer and agarose gel were used to check RNA quality, and a NanoDrop 2000 was used to measure RNA concentration. The data derive from a study of regulatory T cells in long-lasting Graves disease (dated by TCRdb to the early 2020s). Regarding the research as a whole: In the newly diagnosed Graves' disease group, patients had been taking antithyroid drugs for less than 3 months. Persistent Graves' disease patients were compared with newly diagnosed Graves' disease patients by peripheral blood TCR sequencing and RNA sequencing. The study was registered as a clinical trial and conducted in China. A total of roughly 33 samples underwent TCR sequencing: around 13 from persistent and roughly 20 from newly diagnosed Graves' disease patients.

The V and J ends are trimmed by 3 bases and 3 bases, leaving 11 bases between them. In the germline V gene, CDR1 corresponds to KGHSH and CDR2 to LQKENI. The CDR3, from cysteine to phenylalanine, totals 14 residues. Just the 42-base CDR3 DNA is kept, in frame starting at base 1. Library method: multiplex PCR. Sequencer: Illumina HiSeq 4000. To build TCR beta libraries, CDR3 regions were amplified by Arm-PCR using iRepertoire HTBI primers. PCR products were gel purified before sequencing. The paper's data handling went like this. Gene usage analysis of CDR3 amino acid clonotypes relied on the 62 TRBV and 12 to 15 TRBJ segments identified across samples. COPE and FqMerger were used to merge the filtered high-quality paired reads into contigs. Contigs were aligned with BLAST to IMGT TRBV, TRBD and TRBJ reference genes, and CDR3 was defined per IMGT. Highly expanded clones were defined as clonotypes with a frequency above 0.1%. Repertoire diversity was measured by Shannon entropy, and V-J evenness by the Gini coefficient. Public clonotypes were defined as clonotypes shared by more than one individual. Starting from the raw public reads, TCRdb applied fastp trimming at Q25, assembled clones with MiXCR and retained in-frame beta chains. Every entry covers one CDR3 protein and lists the most common genes and DNA from its rows. These V and J calls are TCRdb output, not the study's own analysis. This sample holds some 560,000 distinct CDR3 sequences; about 15% were observed only once. Clones ranked in the top ten supply just under 25% of the sample.

Study-level results and caveats: As a limitation, the authors acknowledged that the small sample size may reduce accuracy. Compared with newly diagnosed patients, patients with persistent Graves' disease had lower TCR Shannon entropy and fewer highly expanded clones, which suggests clonal expansion. Patients with persistent disease shared more public clonotypes (approximately 2,500) than newly diagnosed patients did (nearly 1,000). Sequencing and analysis were limited to the TCR beta chain. TRBV28, TRBJ1-2 and TRBJ2-5 were preferentially used in persistent disease, while TRBV20-1 and TRBJ2-1 were favored in newly diagnosed disease. Because the primary lesion, thyroid tissue, could not be accessed, the study looked at peripheral blood alone.

These data also formed part of another study, on T cells in Graves' hyperthyroidism and ophthalmopathy. That second publication adds: Stable Graves' hyperthyroidism was defined as no progression to ophthalmopathy during 18 months of follow-up. Hyperthyroidism patients were newly diagnosed, had a disease duration of under 2 months, and were aged 18 to 65 years. Exclusion was applied to patients with uncontrolled infections, other autoimmune diseases, pregnancy or lactation. Diagnoses were established on the basis of clinical symptoms, serum thyroxine and TRAb, thyroid ultrasound, and orbital computed tomography. The TCR CDR3 was subjected to a first round of RT-PCR using the HTBI primer set and the Qiagen OneStep RT-PCR kit. Blood samples also contained most of the expanded thyroid clonotypes (frequency above 0.001), which suggests that blood repertoires may reflect thyroid immune responses. Ophthalmopathy was separated from stable hyperthyroidism by a 13 V-J signature model, with around 88% sensitivity and approximately 81% specificity obtained in cross-validation and 80%/75% obtained in testing. In validation, progression to ophthalmopathy was predicted by the model with nearly 71% sensitivity and approximately 78% specificity, a median of about 6.8 months before onset. To identify TCR V-J signatures that set the groups apart, the researchers used a discovery cohort of more than 95 patients, made up of roughly 45 with Graves' ophthalmopathy and 55 to 65 with stable Graves' hyperthyroidism. Prospective prediction of ophthalmopathy was tested in an independent validation cohort of approximately 19 hyperthyroidism patients and 17 patients who later progressed to ophthalmopathy. The 95 to 100 discovery patients were randomly divided into training and test sets at a 7:3 ratio. In addition, the study compared T-cell repertoires in thyroid tissue and in blood from several Graves' hyperthyroidism patients. Following sampling, methimazole starting at 30 mg daily was given to hyperthyroidism patients, and high-dose intravenous methylprednisolone was given to ophthalmopathy patients. The libraries were constructed in a second round of multiplex PCR and then size-selected and purified. Libraries were sequenced paired-end with 100 bp reads on an Illumina HiSeq2000. SOAPnuke was used to process the raw data, with reads discarded if the reads contained adapters or uncalled bases, had a mean Phred below 15, or lacked an exact constant-primer or identifier match. COPE v1.2.5 was used to merge high-quality paired reads, and clonotypes were defined as unique nucleotide sequences. MiTCR v1.1 was used to align the clonotypes against IMGT TRBV, TRBD and TRBJ reference segments. The analysis was restricted to V-J combinations with a frequency above 0.0001, which together covered 99.2% of the repertoires. The TCS score was defined as the ratio of F50 (clonal expansion) to E x V (chaos), calculated using BLOSUM62-based TCRdist between CDR3 peptides within each V-J. Welch's t-statistics and random forest reduced roughly 530 V-J features to about 12, which were used in a naive Bayes classifier (R e1071). No statistical method was used to set the sample size in advance, and investigators knew the group allocation. According to the paper, TCR Vbeta CDR3 sequencing was carried out on around 140 peripheral blood samples, which came from more than 40 ophthalmopathy, around 75 hyperthyroidism and about 17 progressor patients.

The origin of this receptor is a woman aged 35-65 years with Graves disease. Donor details come from another sample of the same person, matched by shared clones. The V and J segments used are TRBV18 and TRBJ2-5, and the D gene may be TRBD1, 5 bases matching. The source was peripheral blood mononuclear cells (PBMCs), collected at new diagnosis, from a patient treated with antithyroid drugs. The nucleotide sequence is given as TGTGCCAGCTCACCCCTAGGGGCCGAAGAGACCCAGTACTTC. Its protein is CASSPLGAEETQYF.